The 27 T cell receptor beta chains below were found in one sample sequenced in a study of CD8 T cells in Susac syndrome. Reverse transcription of 0.5 to 1 ug RNA was performed with random hexamers. TCRdb processed the immunoSEQ multiplex PCR reads anew with MiXCR; each CDR3 protein has one entry. This sample has about 200,000 distinct CDR3 sequences; about 94% occur once, and the top ten carry approximately 0.09%. The sequencing sample was made of CD4+ T cells from PBMCs. These receptors were taken from a human donor with multiple sclerosis.

A single count supports this clonotype. The chain couples TRBV20-1 to TRBJ2-1; 11 nucleotides line up with TRBD2. After removal of 2 bases from V and 5 bases from J, the junction contained 11 bases not matched to a gene. Germline V lookup: CDR1 DFQATT, CDR2 SNEGSKA (reference sequence). The CDR3 spans 17 residues. CDR3: CSARHLRGTSGNNEQFF. As DNA, the CDR3 is TGCAGTGCTAGACATCTCCGGGGGACTAGCGGAAACAATGAGCAGTTCTTC.

The chain links TRBV14 to TRBJ1-1, with D uncertain. Trimming took 5 bases from V and 1 from J, leaving 8 bases between them. This CDR3 has 13 amino acids. Germline assignment: CDR1 SGHDN and CDR2 FVKESK. The CDR3 region has the DNA TGTGCCAGCAGCACCGAAGAGAACACTGAAGCTTTCTTT. It yields the protein CASSTEENTEAFF.

This rearrangement joins TRBV20-1 to TRBJ2-5; D not resolved. Deletions cut 6 bases from V and 5 bases from J, with 13 bases between. This CDR3 is 12 amino acids long. In germline, CDR1 is DFQATT, CDR2 SNEGSKA (reference sequence). For the CDR3, the DNA is TGCAGTGCGAGTAGGCGGATTGAGACCCAGTACTTC. This encodes CSASRRIETQYF.

The chain employs TRBV15 and TRBJ1-2; 8 bases agree with TRBD1. The J segment lost 2 bases and the V segment lost 0 bases, leaving 5 bases of the junction unmatched. Germline CDR1 reads LNHNV; CDR2 reads YYDKDF (reference sequence). The CDR3 contains 16 residues. The CDR3 DNA reads TGTGCCACCAGCAGAGAAAGGGACAGGATCAACTATGGCTACACCTTC. As protein: CATSRERDRINYGYTF.

This clonotype was detected only a few times. V gene TRBV6-1 combines with J gene TRBJ2-3; 9 bases are a match to TRBD2. Trimming cost V 11 bases and J 0 bases; bases outside gene matches: 15. CDR3 size: 17 residues. The V gene's germline CDR1 is MNHNS and CDR2 SASEGT. The CDR3 loop is CAASRRATSGSTDTQYF. The DNA of the CDR3 is TGTGCCGCCAGCAGGAGGGCCACTAGCGGGAGCACAGATACGCAGTATTTT.

The V gene is TRBV25-1, the J gene TRBJ1-2, with D possibly TRBD1 on 5 matching bases. The germline gives CDR1 MGHDK, CDR2 SYGVNS. V lost 3 bases and J lost 4, with 9 bases in between. The CDR3 contains 13 residues. Here the CDR3 DNA reads TGTGCCAGCAGTGACGGGACTCTCTATGGCTACACCTTC. Amino acid sequence: CASSDGTLYGYTF.

The chain joins TRBV30 to TRBJ2-2, with TRBD1 matching over 8 bases. The CDR3 is made up of 14 amino acids. Germline V gene lookup returns CDR1 GTSNPN and CDR2 SVGIG (reference sequence). The trim removed 7 bases at V and 2 bases at J, leaving 6 bases unmatched. In DNA form, the CDR3 reads TGTGCCTCTTTGGGACAGGATAACACCGGGGAGCTGTTTTTT. Translating gives CASLGQDNTGELFF.

The V and J genes are TRBV15 and TRBJ2-1; tentatively, D is TRBD2 (5 bases). The CDR3 is made up of 15 amino acids. Trimming removed 1 base at V and 2 bases at J, with 9 bases between. Germline V gene data show CDR1 as LNHNV and CDR2 as YYDKDF (reference sequence). The CDR3 here is CATSRGEFPYNEQFF. CDR3 DNA sequence: TGTGCCACCAGCAGAGGGGAGTTTCCCTACAATGAGCAGTTCTTC.

The V call is TRBV20-1, the J call TRBJ2-5, with D unresolved. V was trimmed by 3 bases and J by 2 bases, leaving 10 bases between them. This CDR3 spans 13 amino acids. The germline V gene encodes CDR1 DFQATT and CDR2 SNEGSKA (reference sequence). The CDR3 sequence: CSASLQVQETQYF. The CDR3 nucleotides read TGCAGTGCTAGCTTGCAGGTGCAAGAGACCCAGTACTTC.

This sequence joins TRBV9 and TRBJ1-1; D remains ambiguous. CDR3 length equals 13 residues. Looked up from germline, CDR1 is SGDLS and CDR2 is YYNGEE. The V gene lost 0 bases and the J gene lost 3 bases, with 6 bases spanning the gap. CDR3 bases: TGTGCCAGCAGCGTAGCTGTCGACACTGAAGCTTTCTTT. It translates to CASSVAVDTEAFF.

This clonotype has just a few counts. The chain has TRBV20-1 and TRBJ2-1, with 8 bases fitting TRBD1. Unmatched junction bases numbered 10, after V lost 6 bases and J lost 15 bases. Germline V gives CDR1 DFQATT, CDR2 SNEGSKA (reference sequence). The CDR3 has 11 amino acids. The CDR3 spells CSAIDRGGRFF. CDR3 coding DNA: TGCAGTGCAATCGACAGGGGAGGTCGGTTCTTC.

The chain has TRBV20-1 and TRBJ2-7; no clear D. V lost 5 bases, J lost 5 bases, and 16 bases lay in between. The CDR3 loop spans 13 amino acids. CDR1 and CDR2 (germline): DFQATT, SNEGSKA (reference sequence). CDR3 DNA sequence: TGCAGTGCTTTCTTAATAGGCGGCCACGAGCAGTACTTC. It translates to CSAFLIGGHEQYF.

The CDR3 DNA follows: TGTGCCAGCAGGGAAGGGGGGCCATACAATGAGCAGTTCTTC. Protein sequence: CASREGGPYNEQFF. The chain has TRBV6-2 or TRBV6-3 and TRBJ2-1; either TRBD1 or TRBD2 may supply D (6 bases each). The CDR3 is made up of 14 amino acids. Germline loops: CDR1 MNHEY, CDR2 SVGEGT. V was trimmed by 6 bases and J by 4 bases, leaving 13 bases between them.

The chain has TRBV6-2 or TRBV6-3 and TRBJ2-7; D gene uncertain. Germline CDR1 and CDR2: MNHEY and SVGEGT. The CDR3 spans 12 residues. V was shortened by 6 bases and J by 12 bases, with 18 bases between the two germline ends. The CDR3 DNA reads as TGTGCCAGCAGGCGTAACGAAGGTACGTCGTACTTC. Protein product: CASRRNEGTSYF.

The chain joins TRBV20-1 to TRBJ2-5; D is ambiguous. CDR3 length equals 12 residues. Germline values: CDR1 DFQATT, CDR2 SNEGSKA (reference sequence). V lost 3 bases and J 0 bases, leaving 5 bases between the germline ends. Written as DNA, the CDR3 is TGCAGTGCTAGCCGGCACCAAGAGACCCAGTACTTC. This gives the protein CSASRHQETQYF.

This chain uses TRBV6-1 with TRBJ1-5; TRBD1 is a possible D gene (6 bases). The CDR3 contains 16 residues. Germline CDR1 and CDR2: MNHNS and SASEGT. V was pared by 6 bases and J by 2 bases, with 17 bases between. The CDR3 reads CASSRVGGGGNQPQHF. The CDR3 coding sequence is TGTGCCAGCAGCCGAGTGGGGGGCGGCGGCAATCAGCCCCAGCATTTT.

The chain links TRBV3-1 to TRBJ2-2; D is unclear. V lost 9 bases, J lost 7 bases, and 12 bases lay in between. There are 12 residues in the CDR3. CDR1 is LGHDT, CDR2 YNNKEL, per germline (reference sequence). This CDR3 is CASRVAHGELFF. The CDR3 nucleotides read TGTGCCAGTAGAGTGGCCCACGGGGAGCTGTTTTTT.

The V call is TRBV30, the J call TRBJ1-1, with D possibly being TRBD1 (5 bases). Trimming cost V 3 bases and J 2 bases, with 13 bases left between them. Germline V gene lookup returns CDR1 GTSNPN and CDR2 SVGIG (reference sequence). The CDR3 totals 14 residues. CDR3 protein: CAWRYGQSNTEAFF. The CDR3, as DNA: TGTGCCTGGAGGTACGGACAATCCAACACTGAAGCTTTCTTT.

This clonotype showed up just once. The CDR3 nucleotides read TGTGCCAGCAGTTACCCGGGGGCCGATACGCAGTATTTT. This sequence encodes CASSYPGADTQYF. The rearrangement links TRBV6-6 to TRBJ2-3, with D perhaps matching TRBD1 or TRBD2 (6 bases each). Trimming left V 2 bases short and J 6 bases short, with 9 bases between. The CDR3 sequence is 13 residues long. The germline CDR1 and CDR2 sequences are MNHNY and SVGAGI (reference sequence).

The V call is TRBV15, the J call TRBJ2-1, with D perhaps matching TRBD1 or TRBD2 (5 bases each). Germline assignment: CDR1 LNHNV and CDR2 YYDKDF (reference sequence). Trimming stripped 5 bases from V and 9 bases from J, with 20 bases between. The CDR3 is 15 amino acids. The DNA of the CDR3 is TGTGCCACCAGCGACTACTCCCGACAGTTAGGTGAGCAGTTCTTC. Encoded protein: CATSDYSRQLGEQFF.

The rearrangement links TRBV5-1 to TRBJ2-1, with 11 nucleotides matching TRBD2. The V gene end was trimmed by 0 bases and the J gene end by 6 bases; junction bases not matched to a gene: 8. The CDR3 runs 17 residues. CDR1 is SGHRS, CDR2 YFSETQ, per germline. DNA for the CDR3: TGCGCCAGCAGCTTGGAGGGAGTTAGCGGGGGGGCCAATGAGCAGTTCTTC. Protein product: CASSLEGVSGGANEQFF. Variable domain in full (rest from reference TRBV5-1 and TRBJ2-1): KAGVTQTPRYLIKTRGQQVTLSCSPISGHRSVSWYQQTPGQGLQFLFEYFSETQRNKGNFPGRFSGRQFSNSRSEMNVSTLELGDSALYLCASSLEGVSGGANEQFFGPGTRLTVL.

The chain has TRBV5-6 and TRBJ1-2; 9 nucleotides align to TRBD1. The ends lost 2 bases at V and 4 bases at J; junction bases unmatched: 3. The CDR3 sequence is 14 residues long. Per the germline V gene, CDR1 is SGHDT and CDR2 is YYEEEE. This CDR3 is CASSFADRGYGYTF. CDR3 coding DNA: TGTGCCAGCAGCTTTGCGGACAGGGGCTATGGCTACACCTTC.

A word on this clonotype: In this CDR3 the conserved last residue, phenylalanine or tryptophan, is missing, so a read error is likely. The chain links TRBV5-6 to TRBJ1-6; no clear D. Trimming removed 0 bases at V and 0 bases at J, with 4 bases between. The CDR3 has 15 amino acids. Germline CDR1 reads SGHDT; CDR2 reads YYEEEE. This CDR3 reads CASSLGASYNSPLHL. DNA of the CDR3: TGTGCCAGCAGCTTGGGTGCCTCCTATAATTCACCCCTCCACCTT.

In its sample, this clonotype was seen once. This chain joins TRBV5-1 and TRBJ2-7; a weak D match, TRBD2 (5 bases). This CDR3 has 14 amino acids. V lost 0 bases and J lost 3, with 10 bases in between. The germline V gene encodes CDR1 SGHRS and CDR2 YFSETQ. The CDR3 DNA reads as TGCGCCAGCAGCTTGGGGCCGGACTTCTACGAGCAGTACTTC. Protein product: CASSLGPDFYEQYF.

J is TRBJ2-5 and V is TRBV20-1, with no clear D. The CDR3 runs to 13 residues. The germline gives CDR1 DFQATT, CDR2 SNEGSKA (reference sequence). V shed 3 bases and J shed 3 bases, with 11 bases lying between them. The CDR3 nucleotides are TGCAGTGCTAGTCTTCGCCGGGAAGAGACCCAGTACTTC. This gives the protein CSASLRREETQYF.

The chain employs TRBV6-5 and TRBJ2-1, with 9 bases fitting TRBD2. There are 17 residues in the CDR3. V shed 2 bases, J shed 2 bases, and the junction held 7 bases outside the gene matches. The germline V gene encodes CDR1 MNHEY and CDR2 SVGAGI. CDR3 protein: CASSYPSGGGAYNEQFF. The CDR3 coding sequence is TGTGCCAGCAGTTACCCGTCTGGCGGGGGGGCCTACAATGAGCAGTTCTTC.

This clonotype was observed a single time. The chain carries TRBV7-3 and TRBJ2-3; D is ambiguous. The germline CDR1 and CDR2 sequences are SGHTA and FQGTGA. V gave up 3 bases and J gave up 4 bases, with 11 bases separating them. The CDR3 has 14 amino acids. In DNA form, the CDR3 reads TGTGCCAGCAGCTTTTTGGGGTTTCCAGATACGCAGTATTTT. Protein product: CASSFLGFPDTQYF.